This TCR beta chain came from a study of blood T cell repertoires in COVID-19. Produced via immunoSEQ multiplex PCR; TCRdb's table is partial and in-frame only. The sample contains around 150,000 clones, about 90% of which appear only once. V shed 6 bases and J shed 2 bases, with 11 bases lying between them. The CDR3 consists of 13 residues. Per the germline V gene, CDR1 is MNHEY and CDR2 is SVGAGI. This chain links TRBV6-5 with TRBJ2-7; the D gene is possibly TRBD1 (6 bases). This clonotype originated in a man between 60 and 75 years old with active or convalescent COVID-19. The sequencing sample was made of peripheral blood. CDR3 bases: TGTGCCAGCAGGGCACAGGGAGCCTACGAGCAGTACTTC. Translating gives CASRAQGAYEQYF.